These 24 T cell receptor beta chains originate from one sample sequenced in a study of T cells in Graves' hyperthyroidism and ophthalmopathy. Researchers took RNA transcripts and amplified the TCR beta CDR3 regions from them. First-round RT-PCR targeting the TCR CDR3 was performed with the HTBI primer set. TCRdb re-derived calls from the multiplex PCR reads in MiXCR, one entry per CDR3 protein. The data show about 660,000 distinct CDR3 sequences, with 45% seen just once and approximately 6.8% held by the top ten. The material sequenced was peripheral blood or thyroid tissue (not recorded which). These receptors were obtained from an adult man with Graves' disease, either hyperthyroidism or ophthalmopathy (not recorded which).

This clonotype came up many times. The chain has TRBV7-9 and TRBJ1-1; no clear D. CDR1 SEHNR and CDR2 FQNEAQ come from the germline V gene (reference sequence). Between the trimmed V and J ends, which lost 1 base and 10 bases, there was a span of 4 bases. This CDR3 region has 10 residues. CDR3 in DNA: TGTGCCAGCAGCTTAGAAACAGCTTTCTTT. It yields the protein CASSLETAFF.

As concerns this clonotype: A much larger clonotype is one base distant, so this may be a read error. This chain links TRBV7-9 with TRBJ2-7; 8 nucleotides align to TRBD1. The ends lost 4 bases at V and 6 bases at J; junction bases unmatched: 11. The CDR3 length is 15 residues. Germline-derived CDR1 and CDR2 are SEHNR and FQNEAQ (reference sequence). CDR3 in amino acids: CASSSTPGQECEQYF. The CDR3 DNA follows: TGTGCCAGCAGCTCTACCCCGGGACAGGAGTGCGAGCAGTACTTC.

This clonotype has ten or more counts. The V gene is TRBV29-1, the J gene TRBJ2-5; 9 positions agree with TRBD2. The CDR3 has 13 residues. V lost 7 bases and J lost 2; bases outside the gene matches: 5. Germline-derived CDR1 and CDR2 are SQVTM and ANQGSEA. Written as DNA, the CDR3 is TGCAGCGGGCGACTAGCGGTTCAAGAGACCCAGTACTTC. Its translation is CSGRLAVQETQYF.

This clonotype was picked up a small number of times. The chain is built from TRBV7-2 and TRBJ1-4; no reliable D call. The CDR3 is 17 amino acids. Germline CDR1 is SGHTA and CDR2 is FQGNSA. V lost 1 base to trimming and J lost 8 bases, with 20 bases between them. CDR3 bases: TGTGCCAGCAGCTTAGTTGTTCGGGTCAGCCATTTAGAAAAACTGTTTTTT. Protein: CASSLVVRVSHLEKLFF.

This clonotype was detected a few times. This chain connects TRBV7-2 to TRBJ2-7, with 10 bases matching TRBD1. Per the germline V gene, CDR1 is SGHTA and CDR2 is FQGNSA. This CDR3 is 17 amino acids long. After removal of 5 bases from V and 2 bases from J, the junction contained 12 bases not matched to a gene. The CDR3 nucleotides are TGTGCCAGCAGCCCCTACGGGACAGGGGATTTTGCCTACGAGCAGTACTTC. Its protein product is CASSPYGTGDFAYEQYF.

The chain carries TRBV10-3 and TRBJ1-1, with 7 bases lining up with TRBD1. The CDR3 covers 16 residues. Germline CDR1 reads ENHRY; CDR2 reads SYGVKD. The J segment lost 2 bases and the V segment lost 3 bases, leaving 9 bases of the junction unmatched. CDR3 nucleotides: TGTGCCATCAGTGAAGGGGGCAGCTTAAAAAACACTGAAGCTTTCTTT. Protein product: CAISEGGSLKNTEAFF.

CDR3 in DNA: TGTGCCAGTAGTACCGGGACGGAAAATGAAAAACTGTTTTTT. This gives the protein CASSTGTENEKLFF. The chain links TRBV19 to TRBJ1-4, with D tentatively TRBD1 (5 bases). The CDR3 is made up of 14 amino acids. CDR1 is LNHDA, CDR2 SQIVND, per germline (reference sequence). Trimming stripped 4 bases from V and 5 bases from J, with 11 bases between.

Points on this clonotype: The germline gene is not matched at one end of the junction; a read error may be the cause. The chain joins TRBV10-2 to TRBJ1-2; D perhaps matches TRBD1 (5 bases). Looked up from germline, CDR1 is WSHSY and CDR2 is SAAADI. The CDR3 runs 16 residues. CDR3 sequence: CASSYVPETAPYGYTF. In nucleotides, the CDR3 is TGTGCCAGCAGTTACGTTCCCGAGACAGCTCCCTATGGCTACACCTTC.

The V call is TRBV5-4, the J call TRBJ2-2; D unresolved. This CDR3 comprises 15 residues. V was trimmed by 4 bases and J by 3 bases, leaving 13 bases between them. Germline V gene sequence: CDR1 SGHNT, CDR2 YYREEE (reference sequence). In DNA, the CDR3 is TGTGCCAGCAGCCTCCCCCTTGGGGACACCGGGGAGCTGTTTTTT. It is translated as CASSLPLGDTGELFF.

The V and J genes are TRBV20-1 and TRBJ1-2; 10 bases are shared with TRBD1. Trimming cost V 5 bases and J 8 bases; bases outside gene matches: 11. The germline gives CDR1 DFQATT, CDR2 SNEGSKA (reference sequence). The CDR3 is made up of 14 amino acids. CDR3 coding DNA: TGCAGTGCTTTCCTGACAGGGGGCGCAGGCGGCTACACCTTC. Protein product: CSAFLTGGAGGYTF.

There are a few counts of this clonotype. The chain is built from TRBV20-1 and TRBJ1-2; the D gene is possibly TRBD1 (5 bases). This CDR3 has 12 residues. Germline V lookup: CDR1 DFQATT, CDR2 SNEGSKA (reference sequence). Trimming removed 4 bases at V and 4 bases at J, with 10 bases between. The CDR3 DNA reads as TGCAGTGCTAATACAGGACCCTATGGCTACACCTTC. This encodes CSANTGPYGYTF.

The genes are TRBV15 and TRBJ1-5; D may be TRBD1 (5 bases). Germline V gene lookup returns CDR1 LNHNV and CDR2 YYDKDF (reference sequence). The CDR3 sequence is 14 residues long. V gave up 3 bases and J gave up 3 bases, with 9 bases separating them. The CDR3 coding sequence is TGTGCCACCAGCAGCTACAGGATCAATCAGCCCCAGCATTTT. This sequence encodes CATSSYRINQPQHF.

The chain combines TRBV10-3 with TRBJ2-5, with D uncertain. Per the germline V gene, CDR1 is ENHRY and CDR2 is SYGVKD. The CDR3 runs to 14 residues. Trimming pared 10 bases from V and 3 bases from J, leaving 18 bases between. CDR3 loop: CASCSRGFEETQYF. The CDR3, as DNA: TGTGCCAGCTGCAGCCGTGGATTTGAAGAGACCCAGTACTTC.

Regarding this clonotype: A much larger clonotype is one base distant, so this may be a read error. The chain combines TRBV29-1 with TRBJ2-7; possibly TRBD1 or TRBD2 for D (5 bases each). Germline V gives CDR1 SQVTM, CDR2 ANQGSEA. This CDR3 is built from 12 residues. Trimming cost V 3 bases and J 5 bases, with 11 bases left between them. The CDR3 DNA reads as TGCAGCGTTGATACGGGGCTCCACGAGCAGTACTTC. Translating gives CSVDTGLHEQYF.

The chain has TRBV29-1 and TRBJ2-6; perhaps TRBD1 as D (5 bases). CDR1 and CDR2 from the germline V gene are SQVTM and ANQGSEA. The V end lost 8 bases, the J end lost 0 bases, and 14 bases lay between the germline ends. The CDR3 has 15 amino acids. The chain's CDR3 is CSSPTDSSGANVLTF. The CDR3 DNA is TGCAGCAGTCCGACCGACAGCTCTGGGGCCAACGTCCTGACTTTC.

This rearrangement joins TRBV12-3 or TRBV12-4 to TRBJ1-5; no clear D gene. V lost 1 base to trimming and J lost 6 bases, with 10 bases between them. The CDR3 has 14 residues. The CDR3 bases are TGTGCCAGCAGTTTAGTGGGCCAAGGTCAGCCCCAGCATTTT. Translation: CASSLVGQGQPQHF.

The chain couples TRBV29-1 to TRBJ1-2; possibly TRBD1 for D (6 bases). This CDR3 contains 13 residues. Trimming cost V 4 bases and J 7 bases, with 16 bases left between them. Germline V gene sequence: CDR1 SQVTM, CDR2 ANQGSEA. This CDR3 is CSVAGQGGAGYTF. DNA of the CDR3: TGCAGCGTTGCTGGCCAAGGGGGGGCTGGCTACACCTTC. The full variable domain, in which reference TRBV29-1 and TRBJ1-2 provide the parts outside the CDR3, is SAVISQKPSRDICQRGTSLTIQCQVDSQVTMMFWYRQQPGQSLTLIATANQGSEATYESGFVIDKFPISRPNLTFSTLTVSNMSPEDSSIYLCSVAGQGGAGYTFGSGTRLTVV.

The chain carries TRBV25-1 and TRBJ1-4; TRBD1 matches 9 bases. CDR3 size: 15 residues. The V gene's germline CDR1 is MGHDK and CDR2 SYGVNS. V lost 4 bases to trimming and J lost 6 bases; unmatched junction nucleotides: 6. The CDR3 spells CASSASGDRDEKLFF. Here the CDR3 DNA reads TGTGCCAGCAGTGCGTCAGGGGACAGGGATGAAAAACTGTTTTTT.

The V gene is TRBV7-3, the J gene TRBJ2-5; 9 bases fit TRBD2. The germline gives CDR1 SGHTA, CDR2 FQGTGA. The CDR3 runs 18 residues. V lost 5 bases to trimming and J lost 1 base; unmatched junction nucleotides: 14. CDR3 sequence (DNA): TGTGCCAGCAGCAAACAGGGATTTAGCGGGAGCGTCCAAGAGACCCAGTACTTC. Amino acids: CASSKQGFSGSVQETQYF.

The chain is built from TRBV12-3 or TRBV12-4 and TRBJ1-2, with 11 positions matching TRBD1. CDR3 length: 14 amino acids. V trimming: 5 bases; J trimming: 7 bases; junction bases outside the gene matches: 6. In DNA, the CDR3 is TGTGCCAGCAGTCCCGGGACAGGGGGGATTGGCTACACCTTC. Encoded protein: CASSPGTGGIGYTF.

DNA for the CDR3: TGCAGCGTTGTGACTAGCGGGAGGGGAGAGACCCAGTACTTC. Protein product: CSVVTSGRGETQYF. The V and J genes are TRBV29-1 and TRBJ2-5; 14 nucleotides line up with TRBD2. Trimming cost V 4 bases and J 4 bases; bases outside gene matches: 2. The germline CDR1 and CDR2 sequences are SQVTM and ANQGSEA. This CDR3 has 14 amino acids.

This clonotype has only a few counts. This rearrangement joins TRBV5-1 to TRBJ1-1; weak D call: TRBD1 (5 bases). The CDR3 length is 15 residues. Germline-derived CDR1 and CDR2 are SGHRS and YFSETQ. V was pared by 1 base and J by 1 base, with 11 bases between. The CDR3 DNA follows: TGCGCCAGCAGCTTGTCCGGACACCCGAACACTGAAGCTTTCTTT. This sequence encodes CASSLSGHPNTEAFF.

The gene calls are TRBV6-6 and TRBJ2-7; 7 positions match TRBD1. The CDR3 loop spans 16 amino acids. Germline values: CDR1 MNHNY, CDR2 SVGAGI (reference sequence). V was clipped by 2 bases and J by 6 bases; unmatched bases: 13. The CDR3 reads CASSYGRTGARGEQYF. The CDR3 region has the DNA TGTGCCAGCAGTTACGGTAGAACAGGGGCCAGGGGCGAGCAGTACTTC.

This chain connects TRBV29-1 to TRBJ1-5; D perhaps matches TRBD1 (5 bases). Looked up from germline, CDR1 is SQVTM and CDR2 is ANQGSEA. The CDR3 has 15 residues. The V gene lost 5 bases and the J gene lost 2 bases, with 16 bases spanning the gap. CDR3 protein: CSVFRDGRGNQPQHF. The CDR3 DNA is TGCAGCGTTTTCCGGGACGGCCGGGGCAATCAGCCCCAGCATTTT.